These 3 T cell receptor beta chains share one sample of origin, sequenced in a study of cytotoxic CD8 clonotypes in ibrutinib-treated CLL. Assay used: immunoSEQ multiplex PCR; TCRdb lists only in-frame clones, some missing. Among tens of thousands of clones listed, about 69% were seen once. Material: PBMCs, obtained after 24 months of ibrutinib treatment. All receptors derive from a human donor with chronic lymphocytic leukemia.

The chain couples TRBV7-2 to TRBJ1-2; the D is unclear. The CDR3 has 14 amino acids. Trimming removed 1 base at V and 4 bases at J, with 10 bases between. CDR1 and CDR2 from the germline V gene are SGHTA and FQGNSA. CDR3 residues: CASSLGYWSYGYTF. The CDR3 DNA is TGTGCCAGCAGCTTAGGGTACTGGAGCTATGGCTACACCTTC.

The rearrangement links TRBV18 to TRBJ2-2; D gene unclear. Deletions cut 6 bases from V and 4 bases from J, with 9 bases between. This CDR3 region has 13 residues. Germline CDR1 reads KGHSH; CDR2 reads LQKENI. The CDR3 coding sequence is TGTGCCAGCTCCCCTGGGATCACCGGGGAGCTGTTTTTT. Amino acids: CASSPGITGELFF.

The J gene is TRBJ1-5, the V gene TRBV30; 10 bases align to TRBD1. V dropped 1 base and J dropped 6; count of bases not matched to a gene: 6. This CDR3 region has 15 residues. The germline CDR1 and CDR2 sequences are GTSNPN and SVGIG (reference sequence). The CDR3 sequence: CAWSARDRGSQPQHF. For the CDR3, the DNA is TGTGCCTGGAGTGCCCGGGACAGGGGAAGTCAGCCCCAGCATTTT.